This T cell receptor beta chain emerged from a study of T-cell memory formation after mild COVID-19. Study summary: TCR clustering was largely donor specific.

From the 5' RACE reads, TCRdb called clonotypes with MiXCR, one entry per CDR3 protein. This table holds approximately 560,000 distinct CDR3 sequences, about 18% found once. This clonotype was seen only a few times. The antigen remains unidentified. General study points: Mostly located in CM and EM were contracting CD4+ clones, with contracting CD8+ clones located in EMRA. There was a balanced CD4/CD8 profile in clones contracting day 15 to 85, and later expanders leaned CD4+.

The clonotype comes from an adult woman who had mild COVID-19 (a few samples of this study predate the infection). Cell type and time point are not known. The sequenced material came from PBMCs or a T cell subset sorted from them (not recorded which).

The CDR3 region is CASSSRDTNTDTQYF. The CDR3 DNA reads as TGTGCCAGCAGCTCCCGGGACACCAACACAGATACGCAGTATTTT. The chain uses TRBV11-2 and TRBJ2-3, with D maybe TRBD1 (6 bases). Germline V gene sequence: CDR1 SGHAT, CDR2 FQNNGV. V was shortened by 4 bases and J by 2 bases, with 13 bases between the two germline ends. The CDR3 runs 15 residues.